This TCR beta chain was sequenced in a study of T cell responses to AZD1222 COVID-19 vaccine. Study in general: Recipients boosted at about 4 weeks or about 12 weeks are pooled.

Data came from immunoSEQ multiplex PCR; TCRdb stores just in-frame clones and leaves some out. The table has 100,000 or so clones, around 87% seen once. Study findings and constraints: Donors in the cohort were predominantly white British and more often female, and clonal diversity was possibly underestimated. Repertoires were obtained only post-peak T cell response.

V was shortened by 3 bases and J by 8 bases, with 10 bases between the two germline ends. Per the germline V gene, CDR1 is MDHEN and CDR2 is SYDVKM. The CDR3 is 13 amino acids. Details on this clone: Its antigen remains unknown.

The TCR was taken from an adult in good health. This specimen consisted of peripheral blood, obtained on day 0 of AZD1222 vaccination. The gene calls are TRBV28 and TRBJ2-2; possibly TRBD1 or TRBD2 for D (5 bases each). CDR3 sequence reads: CASSFPGTGELFF. The CDR3 region has the DNA TGTGCCAGCAGTTTCCCGGGGACGGGGGAGCTGTTTTTT.